This T cell receptor (beta chain) was captured in a study of beta chain features in type 1 diabetes. The CDR3 runs 15 residues. After removal of 0 bases from V and 5 bases from J, the junction contained 5 bases not matched to a gene. Germline CDR1 SGHNT, CDR2 YYREEE (reference sequence). Investigators reverse transcribed all isolated RNA, so they sequenced expressed TCRB transcripts. The assay was immunoSEQ multiplex PCR, and TCRdb's table has in-frame clones only and misses some. The data hold about 180,000 clones, with around 13% observed a single time. The TCR originated in a woman between 18 and 30 years old in good health. The sample was central memory CD4+ T cells from blood. V usage is TRBV5-4 and J usage is TRBJ2-1; 7 positions agree with TRBD2. The CDR3 DNA is TGTGCCAGCAGCTTGGGGCGAAGCGGGGACAATGAGCAGTTCTTC. It translates to CASSLGRSGDNEQFF.